Listed below are T cell receptor beta chains from one sample, sequenced in a study of blood T cell repertoires in COVID-19. Generated by immunoSEQ multiplex PCR, the TCRdb table keeps only in-frame clones and is missing some. The table records 150,000 to 200,000 clones, less than 90% of them present only once. The sequenced sample was peripheral blood. The receptors stem from a man aged 60 to 69 with acute or convalescent COVID-19. CDR3s include the opening cysteine and the closing phenylalanine or tryptophan. The D gene is left open where the match is weak. Some rows have no size entry. The others give once, few or many, or a class for an expanded clone.

J gene	D gene	clone size	V gene	CDR3 DNA	CDR3 protein
TRBJ2-7	.	.	TRBV21-1	TGTGCCAGCAGCAAAGTGATGCAGGAACCCTACGAGCAGTACTTC	CASSKVMQEPYEQYF
TRBJ1-4	TRBD1	.	TRBV9	TGTGCCAGCAGCCCGGGACAGGGGGCACTTGAAAAACTGTTTTTT	CASSPGQGALEKLFF
TRBJ2-5	.	.	TRBV3-1/TRBV3-2	TGTGCCAGCAGCCAGCAGGGATCGGAGACCCAGTACTTC	CASSQQGSETQYF
TRBJ2-7	.	.	TRBV7-2	TGTGCCAGCAGCTTAATCCCGGACAGTCCCTACGAGCAGTACTTC	CASSLIPDSPYEQYF
TRBJ2-1	.	.	TRBV24-1	TGTGCCACCAGTGATTCCGCGGACAGAAACTACAATGAGCAGTTCTTC	CATSDSADRNYNEQFF
TRBJ2-6	.	.	TRBV9	TGTGCCAGCAGCACACAGGTGGGGTCTGGGGCCAACGTCCTGACTTTC	CASSTQVGSGANVLTF
TRBJ1-2	TRBD1	.	TRBV30	TGTGCCTGGACCGTAAGTGGGACAGCCTATGGCTACACCTTC	CAWTVSGTAYGYTF
TRBJ2-3	TRBD2	.	TRBV24-1	TGTGCCACCAGTGACCGGCGGGGGGCGCGAGATACGCAGTATTTT	CATSDRRGARDTQYF
TRBJ1-1	TRBD1	.	TRBV6-5	TGTGCCAGCAGTTTCGGACAGGGGATTGAAGCTTTCTTT	CASSFGQGIEAFF
TRBJ1-2	.	.	TRBV27	TGTGCCAGCAGTTTAGAATCAGGGGTTGGTGGCTACACCTTC	CASSLESGVGGYTF
TRBJ2-6	.	.	TRBV5-1	TGCGCCAGCAGCCCTCTGAGCCCTGGGGCCAACGTCCTGACTTTC	CASSPLSPGANVLTF
TRBJ1-5	TRBD1	.	TRBV10-3	TGTGCCATCAGCCGGGACAGAAATCAGCCCCAGCATTTT	CAISRDRNQPQHF
TRBJ1-6	.	.	TRBV15	TGTGCCACCGGAGCACCCCTCCACTTT	CATGAPLHF
TRBJ2-3	TRBD2	once	TRBV2	TGTGCCAGCAGTGAAACTACGGGGGGGCCATCAGATACGCAGTATTTT	CASSETTGGPSDTQYF
TRBJ2-7	TRBD1	few	TRBV5-6	TGTGCCAGCAGCGCCTCGACAGGGGGAAATTCCTACGAGCAGTACTTC	CASSASTGGNSYEQYF
TRBJ2-1	.	few	TRBV5-1	TGCGCCAGCAGCTTAGTAGTTGGTGGTGAGCAGTTCTTC	CASSLVVGGEQFF
TRBJ1-5	TRBD1	.	TRBV3-1/TRBV3-2	TGTGCCAGCAGCCAAGATCGACAGGGATATCAGCGCCAGCATTTT	CASSQDRQGYQRQHF
TRBJ1-4	TRBD1	.	TRBV6-6	TGTGCCAGCAGGGAACAGGGGGCTTCGTGGGAAAAACTGTTTTTT	CASREQGASWEKLFF
TRBJ1-1	TRBD1	.	TRBV11-2	TGTGCCAGCAGCTTAGGACAGGGGAAAGCTTTCTTT	CASSLGQGKAFF
TRBJ2-3	TRBD2	.	TRBV3-1/TRBV3-2	TGTGCCAGCAGCCAAGATTCGGCTAGCGGGGGCCTTACGTCCTACACAGATACGCAGTATTTT	CASSQDSASGGLTSYTDTQYF
TRBJ1-2	.	once	TRBV7-9	TGTGCCAGCAGCCCAAATCCAATTTATGGCTACACCTTC	CASSPNPIYGYTF
TRBJ1-2	.	.	TRBV6-2/TRBV6-3	TGTGCCAGCAGCCAAATCTTTAACTATGGCTACACCTTC	CASSQIFNYGYTF
TRBJ2-1	TRBD2	once	TRBV6-5	TGTGCCACAGGGACTAGCAGCGTCTACAATGAGCAGTTCTTC	CATGTSSVYNEQFF
TRBJ2-1	.	.	TRBV6-1	TGTGCCAGCAGTGAAGAATTCTTCGGGGACATAAGCTCCTACAATGAGCAGTTCTTC	CASSEEFFGDISSYNEQFF
TRBJ2-7	.	.	TRBV5-4	TGTGCCAGCAGTTGGGGCGACTTGAGGCCCTACGAGCAGTACTTC	CASSWGDLRPYEQYF
TRBJ1-2	TRBD1	.	TRBV14	TGTGCCAGCAGCCCAGGAGGCACGACAGGGGGCTATGGCTACACCTTC	CASSPGGTTGGYGYTF
TRBJ1-6	TRBD1	.	TRBV5-1	TGCGCCAGCAGCTCAGTGGGGGGACAGTTAAATTCACCCCTCCACTTT	CASSSVGGQLNSPLHF
TRBJ2-3	.	.	TRBV6-5	TGTGCCAGCAGTTACTCGAGAGGGGGTGATACGCAGTATTTT	CASSYSRGGDTQYF
TRBJ1-5	.	.	TRBV7-2	TGTGCCAGCAGCAAGACGGAGCCCGGACCCCAGCATTTT	CASSKTEPGPQHF
TRBJ1-4	TRBD1	.	TRBV5-1	TGCGCCAGCAGCTTGACAGGGGAGAATGAAAAACTGTTTTTT	CASSLTGENEKLFF
TRBJ2-1	TRBD2	.	TRBV14	TGTGCCAGCAGCCAAGCCCTTTGGCGGGGGGGAGGAAATGAGCAGTTCTTC	CASSQALWRGGGNEQFF
TRBJ1-1	.	.	TRBV2	TGTGCCAGCAGCACCTCGGCGCACAGGGCGACTGAAGCTTTCTTT	CASSTSAHRATEAFF
TRBJ1-6	.	.	TRBV3-1/TRBV3-2	TGTGCCAGCAGCCAGTCAGGGGCTAGGTCCTATAATTCACCCCTCCACTTT	CASSQSGARSYNSPLHF
TRBJ2-3	.	.	TRBV5-1	TGCGCCAGCAGCTTGTACAGTAGCACAGATACGCAGTATTTT	CASSLYSSTDTQYF
TRBJ2-7	.	.	TRBV11-3	TGTGCCAGCAGCTTAGATTCAAGCCTGTACGAGCAGTACTTC	CASSLDSSLYEQYF
TRBJ1-3	.	.	TRBV9	TGTGCCAGCAGCGTAGGAGGGCTCGGAAACACCATATATTTT	CASSVGGLGNTIYF
TRBJ1-2	TRBD1	few	TRBV6-5	TGTGCCAGCAGATCGGGACAGGGAAATCGGGGCTACACCTTC	CASRSGQGNRGYTF
TRBJ1-1	.	.	TRBV7-9	TGTGCCAGCAGCCCATTAATTGGAGTCACTGAAGCTTTCTTT	CASSPLIGVTEAFF
TRBJ1-5	TRBD1	.	TRBV5-1	TGCGCCAGCAGACAGGGGGCCGATAGCAATCAGCCCCAGCATTTT	CASRQGADSNQPQHF
TRBJ2-2	.	.	TRBV19	TGTGCCAGTAAAGGGCAGGGAAACACCGGGGAGCTGTTTTTT	CASKGQGNTGELFF
TRBJ1-6	.	.	TRBV9	TGTGCCAGCAGCGTAGAGGGACTGGTAGGTTCACCCCTCCACTTT	CASSVEGLVGSPLHF
TRBJ2-3	.	once	TRBV11-2	TGTGCCAGCAGCAGGAGACTTAGCACAGATACGCAGTATTTT	CASSRRLSTDTQYF
TRBJ1-1	.	few	TRBV6-2/TRBV6-3	TGTGCCAGCAGCTCCCCTGGGGAGGGCGAAAGAGCTTTCTTT	CASSSPGEGERAFF
TRBJ2-2	TRBD1	.	TRBV5-1	TGCGCCAGCAGCTCGACGGGACAGGGCCAAACCGGGGAGCTGTTTTTT	CASSSTGQGQTGELFF
TRBJ2-5	.	once	TRBV7-9	TGTGCCAGCAGCTTAGGGATAGTGACAACCGAACAAGAGACCCAGTACTTC	CASSLGIVTTEQETQYF
TRBJ1-2	.	.	TRBV5-6	TGTGCCAGCAGCCCCGACCCGAGGGATGGCTACACCTTC	CASSPDPRDGYTF
TRBJ2-3	.	.	TRBV11-3	TGTGCCAGCAGCTTAGATTCAGCTAGCAGTAGCACAGATACGCAGTATTTT	CASSLDSASSSTDTQYF
TRBJ1-1	TRBD1	.	TRBV5-1	TGCGCCAGCACCGGGGGAGGGACAGGGGCCACTGAAGCTTTCTTT	CASTGGGTGATEAFF
TRBJ2-7	TRBD2	.	TRBV24-1	TGTGCCACCAGTGATGCGGGACTAGCGGAGTCCTACGAGCAGTACTTC	CATSDAGLAESYEQYF
TRBJ1-5	.	.	TRBV6-5	TGTGCCAGCACCGCCACAGGGTTTCAGCCCCAGCATTTT	CASTATGFQPQHF
TRBJ2-2	TRBD1	few	TRBV19	TGTGCCAGTAGTATAGCAAGGACAGGGACCGGGGAGCTGTTTTTT	CASSIARTGTGELFF
TRBJ1-1	TRBD1	.	TRBV18	TGTGCCAGCTCACCAATGGGACAGGGGACCACTGAAGCTTTCTTT	CASSPMGQGTTEAFF
TRBJ1-5	.	.	TRBV10-3	TGTGCCATCAGTGAAGGACGGGATAGCAATCAGCCCCAGCATTTT	CAISEGRDSNQPQHF
TRBJ2-7	TRBD1	.	TRBV5-1	TGCGCCAGCAGACTGGGACAGGAGTCCTACGAGCAGTACTTC	CASRLGQESYEQYF
TRBJ1-6	.	once	TRBV10-3	TGTGCCATCAGTGAGTCGATGGGGGGGGGCGCTGGGTCACCCCTCCACTTT	CAISESMGGGAGSPLHF
TRBJ1-1	TRBD1	.	TRBV5-1	TGCGCCAGCAGCCCCGACAGGGACACTGAAGCTTTCTTT	CASSPDRDTEAFF